This T cell receptor (beta chain) was retrieved from a study of blood T cell repertoires in COVID-19. For the study at large: Samples of COVID-19 (acute and convalescent) were obtained from the United States, Italy and Spain. PBMCs, B-cell-depleted T cells, or T cells provided the cDNA or gDNA that made up the material.

In the original analysis: Researchers report that nucleated cell counts were estimated from reference gene primer amplification. Measured with immunoSEQ multiplex PCR; TCRdb has only the in-frame clones, and not every one. V and J calls plus clone size are reproduced from that table; the DNA served to infer D and trimming. The data contain around 260,000 clones, approximately 85% of them singletons. Sequences were obtained from peripheral blood. The TCR comes from a human donor in a cohort sampled during active COVID-19.

CDR3: CASSGRGRHSNQPQHF. The CDR3 nucleotides read TGTGCCAGCAGCGGGAGGGGCAGACACAGCAATCAGCCCCAGCATTTT. V gene TRBV7-8 combines with J gene TRBJ1-5; D may be TRBD1 (5 bases). V was clipped by 5 bases and J by 1 base, with 15 bases between them. Germline V gene data show CDR1 as SGHVS and CDR2 as FQNEAQ. The CDR3 totals 16 residues.